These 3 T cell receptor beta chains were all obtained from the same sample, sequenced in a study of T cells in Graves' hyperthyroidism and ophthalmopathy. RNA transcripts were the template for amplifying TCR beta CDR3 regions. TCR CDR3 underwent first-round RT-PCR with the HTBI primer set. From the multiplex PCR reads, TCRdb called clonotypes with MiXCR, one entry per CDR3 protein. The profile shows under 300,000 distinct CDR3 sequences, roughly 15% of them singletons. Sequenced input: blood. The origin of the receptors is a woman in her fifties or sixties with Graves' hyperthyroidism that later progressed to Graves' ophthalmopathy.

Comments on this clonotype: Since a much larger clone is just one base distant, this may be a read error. CDR3 sequence reads: CSAKAGGPAPDTQYF. The CDR3 DNA is TGCAGTGCTAAAGCGGGAGGGCCGGCTCCAGATACGCAGTATTTT. The V call is TRBV20-1, the J call TRBJ2-3, with 10 positions matching TRBD2. This CDR3 region has 15 residues. The J segment lost 4 bases and the V segment lost 4 bases, leaving 8 bases of the junction unmatched. Germline CDR1 DFQATT, CDR2 SNEGSKA (reference sequence).

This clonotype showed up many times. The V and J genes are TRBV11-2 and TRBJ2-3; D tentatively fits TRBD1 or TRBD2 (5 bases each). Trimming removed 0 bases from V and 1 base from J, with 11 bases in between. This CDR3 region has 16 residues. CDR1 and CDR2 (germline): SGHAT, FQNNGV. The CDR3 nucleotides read TGTGCCAGCAGCTTAGACGGGGACCCCGGCACAGATACGCAGTATTTT. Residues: CASSLDGDPGTDTQYF.

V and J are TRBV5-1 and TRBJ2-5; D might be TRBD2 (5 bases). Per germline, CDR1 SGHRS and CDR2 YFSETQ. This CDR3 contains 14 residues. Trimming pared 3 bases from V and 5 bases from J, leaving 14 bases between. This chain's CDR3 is CASSSSAVSETQYF. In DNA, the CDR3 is TGCGCCAGCAGCTCCTCAGCGGTGTCTGAGACCCAGTACTTC. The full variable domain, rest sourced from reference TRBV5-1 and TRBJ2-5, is KAGVTQTPRYLIKTRGQQVTLSCSPISGHRSVSWYQQTPGQGLQFLFEYFSETQRNKGNFPGRFSGRQFSNSRSEMNVSTLELGDSALYLCASSSSAVSETQYFGPGTRLLVL.